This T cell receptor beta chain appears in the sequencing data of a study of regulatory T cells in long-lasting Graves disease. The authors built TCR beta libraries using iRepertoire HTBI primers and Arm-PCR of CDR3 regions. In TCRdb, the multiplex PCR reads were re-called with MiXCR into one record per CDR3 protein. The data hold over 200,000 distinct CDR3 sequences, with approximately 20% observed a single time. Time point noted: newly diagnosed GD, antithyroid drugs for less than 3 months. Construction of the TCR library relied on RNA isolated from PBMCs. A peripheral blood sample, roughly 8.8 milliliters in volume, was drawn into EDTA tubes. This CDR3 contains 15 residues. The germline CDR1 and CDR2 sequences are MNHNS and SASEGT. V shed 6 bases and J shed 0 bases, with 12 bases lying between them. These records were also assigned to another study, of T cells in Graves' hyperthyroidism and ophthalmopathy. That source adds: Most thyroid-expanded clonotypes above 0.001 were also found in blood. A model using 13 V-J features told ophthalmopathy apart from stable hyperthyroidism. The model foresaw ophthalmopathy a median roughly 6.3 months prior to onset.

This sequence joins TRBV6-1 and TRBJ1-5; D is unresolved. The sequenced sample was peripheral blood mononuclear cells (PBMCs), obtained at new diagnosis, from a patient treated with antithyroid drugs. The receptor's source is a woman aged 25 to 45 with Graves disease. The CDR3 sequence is CASRDLGDSNQPQHF. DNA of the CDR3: TGTGCCAGCAGAGATCTGGGAGATAGCAATCAGCCCCAGCATTTT.